This T cell receptor beta chain was recovered during a study of T cells after yellow fever vaccination. Broader study findings: At under 97% for CD4 and about 88% for CD8, most primary-vaccination clones showed up again after the booster.

Turning to this clonotype: Its specificity is unknown.

TCR cDNA, made by 5'RACE template switching, carried an added universal primer site and UMIs. MiXCR was run by TCRdb on the 5' RACE reads, yielding one entry per CDR3 protein. The table lists approximately 600,000 distinct CDR3 sequences, roughly 12% of them singletons. The CDR3 covers 13 residues. Trimming stripped 6 bases from V and 15 bases from J, with 21 bases between. CDR1 is SEHNR, CDR2 FQNEAQ, per germline (reference sequence). The input for sequencing was PBMCs, taken on the day of the yellow fever booster vaccination. The receptor was derived from a man aged 25 to 40 who received the YFV17D yellow fever vaccine. This chain uses TRBV7-9 with TRBJ2-1, with D maybe TRBD1 (6 bases). CDR3 coding DNA: TGTGCCAGCAGTTTTCCCTTACAGGGAAGTTCGTTCTTC. Translating it yields CASSFPLQGSSFF.